This TCR beta chain was identified during a study of Graves' ophthalmopathy and Graves' hyperthyroidism. The CDR3 sequence is 15 residues long. Germline V gives CDR1 MNHEY, CDR2 SVGAGI. V lost 0 bases to trimming and J lost 3 bases, with 12 bases between them. RNA transcripts were the template, and TCR beta CDR3 regions were amplified from them. The library came from an HTBI-primed first-round RT-PCR and a second-round multiplex PCR. TCRdb redid the calling of the multiplex PCR reads with MiXCR, one entry per CDR3 protein. The table lists 200,000 to 300,000 distinct CDR3 sequences, 45% of them singletons.

This chain links TRBV6-5 with TRBJ2-7; D is possibly TRBD2 (5 bases). The sample comprised peripheral blood. The receptor's source is an adult man with Graves' ophthalmopathy. The CDR3 region is CASSYSVLDYYEQYF. CDR3 in DNA: TGTGCCAGCAGTTACTCCGTTCTAGACTACTACGAGCAGTACTTC.